The rows below give T cell receptor beta chains drawn from one sample of a study of molecular identifiers for immune sequencing clone quantification. TCRdb reprocessed the PCR reads with MiXCR, giving one entry per CDR3 protein. There are fewer than 30,000 distinct CDR3 sequences in the sample; about a sixth occur only once, and 0.99% lies in the top ten. Sequenced input: naive CD8+ T cells from blood, with Jurkat cell RNA spiked in. These receptors were collected from a human donor in good health. Some libraries in this study had Jurkat cell RNA spiked in. The CDR3 runs from the conserved cysteine through the conserved F or W. A D gene is named only where the DNA matches it firmly. For some rows the clone size is stated as once, few or many, or as a class when expanded; others skip it.

many,TRBV7-9,NA,TRBJ2-2,CASSPTNTGELFF,TGTGCCAGCAGCCCAACGAACACCGGGGAGCTGTTTTTT
many,TRBV28,NA,TRBJ1-1,CASSSWGPPEAFF,TGTGCCAGCAGTAGTTGGGGGCCCCCTGAAGCTTTCTTT
many,TRBV14,NA,TRBJ2-5,CASSQESGRSYQETQYF,TGTGCCAGCAGCCAAGAGAGCGGCAGGTCGTACCAAGAGACCCAGTACTTC
medium-sized,TRBV29-1,NA,TRBJ2-3,CSAGTSTDTQYF,TGCAGCGCCGGGACTAGCACAGATACGCAGTATTTT
many,TRBV6-2/TRBV6-3,NA,TRBJ1-1,CASSSPISAEAFF,TGTGCCAGCAGTTCCCCTATCTCGGCTGAAGCTTTCTTT
many,TRBV5-1,NA,TRBJ1-1,CASSLVTNTEAFF,TGCGCCAGCAGCTTGGTCACGAACACTGAAGCTTTCTTT
NA,TRBV20-1,NA,TRBJ2-7,CSARAAGALEQYF,TGCAGTGCTAGAGCGGCAGGGGCCCTCGAGCAGTACTTC
many,TRBV12-3/TRBV12-4,NA,TRBJ2-3,CASTPPDGTQYF,TGTGCCAGCACCCCCCCTGATGGTACGCAGTATTTT
many,TRBV19,TRBD1,TRBJ2-2,CASSSYTGEQGTGELFF,TGTGCCAGTAGTTCATACACAGGGGAACAAGGCACCGGGGAGCTGTTTTTT
many,TRBV29-1,TRBD2,TRBJ2-1,CSVDSTGTSGAYNEQFF,TGCAGCGTTGACTCAACCGGGACTAGCGGAGCCTACAATGAGCAGTTCTTC
many,TRBV7-9,NA,TRBJ1-1,CAVWGIEAFF,TGTGCCGTATGGGGAATCGAAGCTTTCTTT
many,TRBV9,NA,TRBJ1-2,CASSGHMAGPYGYTF,TGTGCCAGCAGCGGGCACATGGCCGGTCCATATGGCTACACCTTC
medium-sized,TRBV12-3/TRBV12-4,TRBD2,TRBJ2-7,CASSPTSGGSSYEQYF,TGTGCCAGCAGTCCGACTAGCGGGGGAAGCTCCTACGAGCAGTACTTC
few,TRBV12-3/TRBV12-4,NA,TRBJ1-1,CASSLGAGTEAFF,TGTGCCAGCAGTTTAGGGGCAGGCACTGAAGCTTTCTTT
many,TRBV19,NA,TRBJ1-4,CASSIRDATNEKLFF,TGTGCCAGTAGTATAAGGGATGCAACTAATGAAAAACTGTTTTTT
once,TRBV13,NA,TRBJ2-5,CASSPEGSGGTLREARYF,TGTGCCAGCAGTCCCGAGGGTAGCGGAGGAACGTTACGAGAGGCCCGGTACTTC
NA,TRBV7-9,NA,TRBJ2-7,CASSLAASYEQYF,TGTGCCAGCAGCTTAGCGGCGTCCTACGAGCAGTACTTC
many,TRBV10-3,NA,TRBJ2-3,CAISVDYSDTQYF,TGTGCCATCAGTGTGGACTACTCCGATACGCAGTATTTT
many,TRBV3-1,NA,TRBJ1-5,CASSQGPQQPQHF,TGTGCCAGCAGCCAAGGTCCACAGCAGCCCCAGCATTTT
many,TRBV30,TRBD2,TRBJ2-3,CAWRSTSGADTQYF,TGTGCCTGGAGATCTACTAGCGGGGCAGATACGCAGTATTTT
many,TRBV5-1,TRBD2,TRBJ2-1,CASSQTSGYNNEQFF,TGCGCCAGCAGCCAGACTAGCGGCTACAACAATGAGCAGTTCTTC
many,TRBV28,TRBD1,TRBJ2-3,CASSRQGDTDTQYF,TGTGCCAGCAGTCGACAGGGGGACACAGATACGCAGTATTTT
many,TRBV29-1,TRBD1,TRBJ2-2,CSVELGQTNTGELFF,TGCAGCGTTGAACTGGGACAGACGAACACCGGGGAGCTGTTTTTT
many,TRBV11-2,NA,TRBJ1-4,CASSPRRNREDEKLFF,TGTGCCAGCAGCCCACGTAGGAACAGGGAGGATGAAAAACTGTTTTTT
many,TRBV19,NA,TRBJ1-2,CASNDGYTF,TGTGCCAGTAACGACGGCTACACCTTC
many,TRBV4-2,NA,TRBJ2-3,CASSQGGDTQYF,TGTGCCAGCAGCCAAGGAGGAGATACGCAGTATTTT
many,TRBV25-1,NA,TRBJ2-1,CASSESGRSEQFF,TGTGCCAGCAGTGAATCTGGACGAAGTGAGCAGTTCTTC
many,TRBV12-3/TRBV12-4,NA,TRBJ2-5,CASRDSWGETQYF,TGTGCCAGCAGAGATTCTTGGGGAGAGACCCAGTACTTC
NA,TRBV9,TRBD2,TRBJ2-1,CASSAYYDSGSSYNEQFF,TGTGCCAGCAGCGCATATTACGATAGCGGGAGTTCCTACAATGAGCAGTTCTTC
many,TRBV2,TRBD2,TRBJ2-3,CASITHQREAPDTQYF,TGTGCCAGCATTACGCACCAGCGGGAGGCCCCAGATACGCAGTATTTT
many,TRBV5-1,NA,TRBJ2-3,CASSLAGSEVNADTQYF,TGCGCCAGCAGCTTGGCCGGAAGCGAAGTAAATGCAGATACGCAGTATTTT
NA,TRBV28,NA,TRBJ2-1,CASSAYRSLSYNEQFF,TGTGCCAGCAGCGCCTACAGGTCCCTGTCCTACAATGAGCAGTTCTTC
many,TRBV11-2,NA,TRBJ2-7,CASSLDGTGLRRGDYEQYF,TGTGCCAGCAGCTTAGATGGGACAGGATTACGGCGGGGGGACTACGAGCAGTACTTC
NA,TRBV7-6,TRBD2,TRBJ2-7,CASSPGLAGAYEQYF,TGTGCCAGCAGCCCGGGACTAGCGGGAGCCTACGAGCAGTACTTC
many,TRBV7-9,NA,TRBJ2-3,CASSLGADTQYF,TGTGCCAGCAGCTTAGGCGCAGATACGCAGTATTTT
medium-sized,TRBV20-1,NA,TRBJ2-3,CSAREPTEAGSTDTQYF,TGCAGTGCTAGAGAACCGACGGAGGCTGGAAGCACAGATACGCAGTATTTT
medium-sized,TRBV27,NA,TRBJ2-6,CASSLVSGANVLTF,TGTGCCAGCAGTTTAGTCTCTGGGGCCAACGTCCTGACTTTC
many,TRBV27,NA,TRBJ2-5,CASSPRLGAETQYF,TGTGCCAGCAGTCCGCGACTAGGCGCAGAGACCCAGTACTTC
many,TRBV4-1,NA,TRBJ2-3,CASSTRLSLKTDTQYF,TGCGCCAGCAGCACTCGACTGTCACTCAAAACAGATACGCAGTATTTT
many,TRBV6-5,TRBD1,TRBJ2-3,CASSYPSGTGAITDTQYF,TGTGCCAGCAGTTACCCCTCCGGGACAGGGGCTATCACAGATACGCAGTATTTT
many,TRBV20-1,TRBD2,TRBJ2-7,CSARRLAGMVGEQYF,TGCAGTGCTAGACGACTAGCGGGAATGGTCGGGGAGCAGTACTTC
many,TRBV7-9,NA,TRBJ2-3,CASSYGMGETDTQYF,TGTGCCAGCAGCTACGGCATGGGGGAGACAGATACGCAGTATTTT
many,TRBV9,NA,TRBJ2-6,CASSVEGSGANVLTF,TGTGCCAGCAGCGTTGAAGGCTCTGGGGCCAACGTCCTGACTTTC
once,TRBV6-5,NA,TRBJ2-5,CASRRGTGPQETQYF,TGTGCCAGCAGGCGCGGGACGGGGCCCCAAGAGACCCAGTACTTC
many,TRBV27,TRBD1,TRBJ1-1,CASGLDRGPPNTEAFF,TGTGCCAGCGGCCTGGACAGGGGGCCCCCGAACACTGAAGCTTTCTTT
many,TRBV5-6,NA,TRBJ1-2,CASSLDLSGAINYGYTF,TGTGCCAGCAGCTTGGATCTATCAGGGGCCATTAACTATGGCTACACCTTC
many,TRBV20-1,TRBD1,TRBJ2-7,CSARLTGTGSYEQYF,TGCAGTGCTAGACTCACCGGGACAGGATCCTACGAGCAGTACTTC
many,TRBV4-3,NA,TRBJ2-1,CASSPFARSSYNEQFF,TGCGCCAGCAGCCCCTTTGCGAGGAGCTCCTACAATGAGCAGTTCTTC
NA,TRBV6-6,NA,TRBJ2-6,CASSYSNSGANVPTF,TGTGCCAGCAGTTACTCAAACTCTGGGGCCAACGTCCCGACTTTT
many,TRBV4-1,NA,TRBJ2-1,CASSLTTGTEQFF,TGCGCCAGCAGCCTAACCACAGGGACTGAGCAGTTCTTC
many,TRBV19,NA,TRBJ2-3,CASSIPSGSEDTQYF,TGTGCCAGTAGTATTCCCAGCGGTTCGGAAGATACGCAGTATTTT
many,TRBV7-6,NA,TRBJ2-7,CASSLGQALYEQYF,TGTGCCAGCAGCTTAGGACAGGCCCTCTACGAGCAGTACTTC
many,TRBV25-1,NA,TRBJ2-2,CASSEYGINHVANTGELFF,TGTGCCAGCAGTGAATATGGGATAAACCATGTCGCGAACACCGGGGAGCTGTTTTTT